This entry features one TCR beta chain sequence. No antigen is known for it. The sample comes from a study of regulatory T cells in long-lasting Graves disease. Regarding time point: persistent/refractory GD, antithyroid drugs over 5 years with positive TRAb. PBMCs provided the RNA from which the TCR library was made. In germline, CDR1 is SGHNT, CDR2 YENEEA. This CDR3 is built from 12 residues. The V and J ends lost 1 base and 7 bases respectively, with 5 bases between them. For TCR beta, libraries came from iRepertoire HTBI primers and Arm-PCR of CDR3 regions. TCRdb re-called the multiplex PCR reads with MiXCR, one entry per CDR3 protein. The table has hundreds of thousands of distinct CDR3 sequences, 20% to 25% seen once. Overall study results and limits: Fewer public clonotypes were shared by new patients (966) than by persistent patients (about 3,000).

This specimen was peripheral blood mononuclear cells (PBMCs), taken when the disease was refractory, from a patient treated with antithyroid drugs. The receptor was isolated from a female donor with Graves disease. This rearrangement joins TRBV11-3 to TRBJ2-1; D ambiguous. CDR3 amino acids: CASSLVRNEQFF. CDR3 DNA sequence: TGTGCCAGCAGCTTAGTTCGTAATGAGCAGTTCTTC.